These 3 T cell receptor beta chains were all obtained from the same sample, sequenced in a study of T cell changes during pregnancy in multiple sclerosis. Profiled with immunoSEQ multiplex PCR; TCRdb holds only in-frame clones, not every one. The data contain approximately 84,000 clones, approximately 95% of them seen just once; the ten biggest clones take up around 0.91%. Sequencing was performed on peripheral blood, taken in the second trimester of pregnancy. These TCRs come from a female donor in good health, enrolled as a control in a pregnancy study.

The gene calls are TRBV18 and TRBJ2-1, with 9 bases that match TRBD1. J was trimmed by 1 base and V by 8 bases; bases with no gene match: 3. Germline loops: CDR1 KGHSH, CDR2 LQKENI. The CDR3 sequence is 14 residues long. The CDR3 region is CASLGTGSYNEQFF. The CDR3, as DNA: TGTGCCAGCCTAGGGACAGGGTCCTACAATGAGCAGTTCTTC. Full variable domain (missing parts from reference TRBV18 and TRBJ2-1): NAGVMQNPRHLVRRRGQEARLRCSPMKGHSHVYWYRQLPEEGLKFMVYLQKENIIDESGMPKERFSAEFPKEGPSILRIQQVVRGDSAAYFCASLGTGSYNEQFFGPGTRLTVL.

Worth noting for this clone: The junction shows a germline mismatch at one end, possibly a read error. The chain's CDR3 is CASSFREQGGYKQYF. CDR3 nucleotide sequence: TGTGCCAGCAGTTTTCGGGAACAGGGGGGCTACAAGCAGTACTTC. This sequence joins TRBV27 and TRBJ2-7, with 8 bases lining up with TRBD1. CDR1 is MNHEY, CDR2 SMNVEV, per germline (reference sequence). The CDR3 has 15 residues.

This clone appeared a single time. The gene calls are TRBV2 and TRBJ2-2; D is unclear. This CDR3 region has 15 residues. The V end lost 4 bases, the J end lost 1 base, and 10 bases lay between the germline ends. Per the germline V gene, CDR1 is SNHLY and CDR2 is FYNNEI. The CDR3: CASSAEVGNTGELFF. CDR3 nucleotides: TGTGCCAGCAGTGCCGAGGTGGGGAACACCGGGGAGCTGTTTTTT.